Listed here are 30 T cell receptor beta chains from one sample, sequenced in a study of cytomegalovirus exposure and HLA in healthy donors. With 60 Vbeta and 13 Jbeta primers, the PCR was carried out. Only in-frame clones appear in the TCRdb table, and some are missing; sequencing was by immunoSEQ multiplex PCR. The sample records about 82,000 clones, around 77% being singletons. The specimen sequenced was PBMCs. The receptors stem from a man aged 50 or older in good health and CMV-seronegative.

The gene calls are TRBV28 and TRBJ1-3; D is possibly TRBD1 (5 bases). Trimming cost V 6 bases and J 0 bases, with 12 bases left between them. This CDR3 region has 15 residues. Germline assignment: CDR1 MDHEN and CDR2 SYDVKM. The CDR3 coding sequence is TGTGCCAGCAGCCCTAGGGGTTACTCTGGAAACACCATATATTTT. Protein product: CASSPRGYSGNTIYF.

The chain combines TRBV4-2 with TRBJ2-3; 10 bases match TRBD2. CDR3 size: 16 residues. J was trimmed by 2 bases and V by 2 bases; bases with no gene match: 4. Germline assignment: CDR1 LGHNA and CDR2 YNFKEQ. This chain's CDR3 is CASSQTGTSVTDTQYF. The DNA of the CDR3 is TGTGCCAGCAGCCAAACCGGGACTAGCGTCACAGATACGCAGTATTTT.

The V call is TRBV5-1, the J call TRBJ2-2; 8 bases line up with TRBD2. J lost 6 bases, V lost 2 bases, and 3 bases had no gene match. Germline loops: CDR1 SGHRS, CDR2 YFSETQ. The CDR3 has 14 amino acids. CDR3 in DNA: TGCGCCAGCAGCTTATACGGGGGGGCCGGGGAGCTGTTTTTT. This gives the protein CASSLYGGAGELFF.

The genes are TRBV7-3 and TRBJ2-1, with D tentatively TRBD2 (5 bases). The ends were cut back, 0 bases at V and 10 bases at J, with 10 bases in the middle. Germline lookup yields CDR1 SGHTA and CDR2 FQGTGA. This CDR3 has 13 amino acids. The chain's CDR3 is CASSLTERGEQFF. For the CDR3, the DNA is TGTGCCAGCAGCTTAACGGAGCGCGGGGAGCAGTTCTTC.

The rearrangement links TRBV21-1 to TRBJ2-3; the table names TRBD2, a call not compared with the DNA. TRBV21-1 is annotated as a pseudogene. The CDR3 loop spans 12 amino acids. This chain's CDR3 is CASSTGTDTQYF. In DNA form, the CDR3 reads TGTGCCAGCAGCACCGGGACAGATACGCAGTATTTT.

This sequence joins TRBV7-8 and TRBJ2-3, with a weak D call TRBD1 (6 bases). The CDR3 totals 16 residues. Looked up from germline, CDR1 is SGHVS and CDR2 is FQNEAQ. V dropped 2 bases and J dropped 1 base, with 13 bases sitting between them. The CDR3 here is CASSLSRGYGTDTQYF. In nucleotides, the CDR3 is TGTGCCAGCAGCTTATCCAGGGGCTACGGCACAGATACGCAGTATTTT.

In this sample, this clone turned up once. The J gene is TRBJ1-2, the V gene TRBV4-1; no definite D call. The CDR3 extends over 15 amino acids. Deletions cut 2 bases from V and 4 bases from J, with 14 bases between. CDR1 is MGHRA, CDR2 YSYEKL, per germline. The DNA for the CDR3 is TGCGCCAGCAGCCAAAAGTTTCCGGGATCCTATGGCTACACCTTC. Translating gives CASSQKFPGSYGYTF.

This sequence joins TRBV5-4 and TRBJ1-1; 8 bases are a match to TRBD1. V shed 4 bases and J 0 bases; nucleotides not matched to a gene: 2. Germline CDR1 and CDR2: SGHNT and YYREEE (reference sequence). There are 14 residues in the CDR3. The CDR3 loop reads CASSQGAMNTEAFF. The CDR3 bases are TGTGCCAGCAGCCAGGGGGCAATGAACACTGAAGCTTTCTTT. The variable domain in full, completed from reference TRBV5-4 and TRBJ1-1, reads ETGVTQSPTHLIKTRGQQVTLRCSSQSGHNTVSWYQQALGQGPQFIFQYYREEENGRGNFPPRFSGLQFPNYSSELNVNALELDDSALYLCASSQGAMNTEAFFGQGTRLTVV.

The chain uses TRBV27 and TRBJ2-5; TRBD2 matches at 12 bases. CDR1 MNHEY and CDR2 SMNVEV come from the germline V gene (reference sequence). This CDR3 has 14 residues. The junction had 3 bases not matched to a gene; V was cut back by 9 bases and J by 1 base. The CDR3 protein is CARGTSGLQETQYF. CDR3 nucleotides: TGTGCCAGGGGGACTAGCGGGCTCCAAGAGACCCAGTACTTC.

The chain uses TRBV15 and TRBJ1-1; perhaps TRBD1 as D (5 bases). The CDR3 consists of 13 residues. V shed 4 bases and J shed 1 base, with 7 bases lying between them. Germline loops: CDR1 LNHNV, CDR2 YYDKDF (reference sequence). The CDR3 protein is CATSKGQNTEAFF. DNA for the CDR3: TGTGCCACCAGCAAAGGACAGAACACTGAAGCTTTCTTT.

The chain couples TRBV30 to TRBJ1-3; unclear D gene. The CDR3 has 16 amino acids. Trimming took 3 bases from V and 1 from J, leaving 16 bases between them. From germline, CDR1 is GTSNPN and CDR2 SVGIG (reference sequence). Written as DNA, the CDR3 is TGTGCCTGGAGGGCTGGCAGCGAGGGATCTGGAAACACCATATATTTT. Amino acid sequence: CAWRAGSEGSGNTIYF.

This clone was observed a single time. The genes are TRBV15 and TRBJ1-4, with 7 bases fitting TRBD1. J gave up 3 bases and V 2 bases, and 3 bases lay outside the gene matches. Germline V CDR1 and CDR2: LNHNV, YYDKDF (reference sequence). The CDR3 length is 15 residues. In DNA, the CDR3 is TGTGCCACCAGCAGACGACAGGGTTCTAATGAAAAACTGTTTTTT. It is translated as CATSRRQGSNEKLFF. The full variable domain, with the rest looked up from reference TRBV15 and TRBJ1-4, is DAMVIQNPRYQVTQFGKPVTLSCSQTLNHNVMYWYQQKSSQAPKLLFHYYDKDFNNEADTPDNFQSRRPNTSFCFLDIRSPGLGDTAMYLCATSRRQGSNEKLFFGSGTQLSVL.

This chain uses TRBV2 with TRBJ2-3; 13 bases are a match to TRBD2. The CDR3 consists of 16 residues. Trimming removed 6 bases from V and 6 bases from J; junction bases left unmatched: 9. From germline, CDR1 is SNHLY and CDR2 FYNNEI. In DNA form, the CDR3 reads TGTGCCAGCAGCCTAGGGACTAGCGGGGCCGGGGATACGCAGTATTTT. This encodes CASSLGTSGAGDTQYF.

The genes are TRBV5-1 and TRBJ2-5; 11 bases agree with TRBD2. V lost 0 bases and J lost 2; bases outside the gene matches: 6. Germline V gene sequence: CDR1 SGHRS, CDR2 YFSETQ. This CDR3 is 17 amino acids long. The CDR3 protein is CASSLEVASGGQETQYF. The CDR3 coding sequence is TGCGCCAGCAGCTTGGAGGTTGCTAGCGGGGGGCAAGAGACCCAGTACTTC.

The genes are TRBV28 and TRBJ2-3, with 7 bases lining up with TRBD2. Germline assignment: CDR1 MDHEN and CDR2 SYDVKM. The trim removed 6 bases at V and 7 bases at J, leaving 13 bases unmatched. The CDR3 is made up of 15 amino acids. The CDR3 DNA is TGTGCCAGCAGGCCTACTAGCGCCGGAGGAAATACGCAGTATTTT. Translated, it gives CASRPTSAGGNTQYF.

Only one count was recorded for this clone. The chain couples TRBV6-6 to TRBJ1-5; 7 bases map to TRBD1. Germline loops: CDR1 MNHNY, CDR2 SVGAGI (reference sequence). The CDR3 loop spans 14 amino acids. V dropped 5 bases and J dropped 5; count of bases not matched to a gene: 6. CDR3 region: CASSPRQGHQPQHF. The DNA of the CDR3 is TGTGCCAGCAGTCCCAGACAGGGACATCAGCCCCAGCATTTT.

This sequence joins TRBV11-2 and TRBJ1-4; possibly TRBD1 for D (5 bases). Per germline, CDR1 SGHAT and CDR2 FQNNGV. This CDR3 is 16 amino acids long. Trimming stripped 5 bases from V and 0 bases from J, with 13 bases between. The CDR3 DNA sequence: TGTGCCAGCAGCCACCTAGACAGCGCAACTAATGAAAAACTGTTTTTT. Its translation: CASSHLDSATNEKLFF.

The chain has TRBV6-5 and TRBJ2-7; 9 bases fit TRBD1. Germline CDR1 MNHEY, CDR2 SVGAGI. This CDR3 region has 15 residues. Trimming cost V 2 bases and J 6 bases; bases outside gene matches: 8. The CDR3 here is CASSYPRTGEGEQYF. Here the CDR3 DNA reads TGTGCCAGCAGTTACCCTCGGACAGGGGAAGGCGAGCAGTACTTC.

The rearrangement uses TRBV7-9 and TRBJ1-4; D gene unclear. Trimming took off 5 bases at V and 0 bases at J, with 10 bases between the two ends. The CDR3 has 15 residues. The germline CDR1 and CDR2 sequences are SEHNR and FQNEAQ (reference sequence). The CDR3 sequence is CASSNYGATNEKLFF. The DNA for the CDR3 is TGTGCCAGCAGCAACTACGGTGCAACTAATGAAAAACTGTTTTTT.

This chain joins TRBV30 and TRBJ2-3, with D perhaps TRBD2 (5 bases). Germline loops: CDR1 GTSNPN, CDR2 SVGIG (reference sequence). Trimming cost V 5 bases and J 6 bases, with 9 bases left between them. This CDR3 has 11 residues. As DNA, the CDR3 is TGTGCCTGGGGACTTGTTGATACGCAGTATTTT. This translates into CAWGLVDTQYF.

This chain links TRBV19 with TRBJ1-1, with D hard to call. Germline CDR1 is LNHDA and CDR2 is SQIVND (reference sequence). This CDR3 region has 12 residues. V was pared by 7 bases and J by 4 bases, with 10 bases between. This chain's CDR3 is CASTGSSTEAFF. Here the CDR3 DNA reads TGTGCCAGTACAGGATCCTCCACTGAAGCTTTCTTT.

The rearrangement joins TRBV4-2 to TRBJ1-1; weak D call: TRBD1 (6 bases). The CDR3 contains 14 residues. V shed 4 bases and J shed 0 bases, with 9 bases lying between them. Germline V lookup: CDR1 LGHNA, CDR2 YNFKEQ. CDR3 in amino acids: CASSPGTLNTEAFF. The CDR3 coding sequence is TGTGCCAGCAGCCCCGGGACACTGAACACTGAAGCTTTCTTT.

This clone was seen a handful of times. V and J are TRBV2 and TRBJ2-1; 8 bases are a match to TRBD2. CDR1 is SNHLY and CDR2 is FYNNEI in the germline V gene. The V segment lost 4 bases and the J segment 0 bases; nucleotides outside the gene matches: 11. The CDR3 loop spans 18 amino acids. The CDR3 reads CASSGAGGLSSSYNEQFF. CDR3 in DNA: TGTGCCAGCAGTGGGGCGGGGGGCCTATCGAGCTCCTACAATGAGCAGTTCTTC.

The chain carries TRBV4-1 and TRBJ1-5; a possible D gene is TRBD1 (5 bases). Germline V gene sequence: CDR1 MGHRA, CDR2 YSYEKL. The V gene lost 0 bases and the J gene lost 7 bases, with 13 bases spanning the gap. The CDR3 is 15 amino acids. The CDR3 region has the DNA TGCGCCAGCAGCCAAGACGGCGGGGGGGAGCAGCCCCAGCATTTT. This translates into CASSQDGGGEQPQHF.

Notes on this clone: At one end, the junction sequence differs from germline, possibly due to a read error. This sequence joins TRBV6-5 and TRBJ1-2; tentatively, D is TRBD1 (6 bases). Germline V gene sequence: CDR1 MNHEY, CDR2 SVGAGI. The CDR3 spans 15 residues. The CDR3 region is CASSYYSTGHYDYTF. DNA for the CDR3: TGTGCCAGCAGTTATTATTCTACAGGGCACTATGACTACACCTTC.

The rearrangement uses TRBV7-8 and TRBJ2-1, with D possibly matching TRBD1 (6 bases). Between the trimmed V and J ends, which lost 6 bases and 2 bases, there was a span of 14 bases. CDR3 length equals 15 residues. Germline V gene sequence: CDR1 SGHVS, CDR2 FQNEAQ. The CDR3 here is CASSRTAQTYNEQFF. As DNA, the CDR3 is TGTGCCAGCAGTCGGACAGCCCAGACCTACAATGAGCAGTTCTTC.

This chain joins TRBV9 and TRBJ1-3, with a weak D call TRBD1 (5 bases). V lost 2 bases, J lost 4 bases, and 10 bases lay in between. CDR1 is SGDLS and CDR2 is YYNGEE in the germline V gene. The CDR3 runs 14 residues. CDR3 coding DNA: TGTGCCAGCAGCGTGGGGGGAATCGGAAACACCATATATTTT. The encoded protein is CASSVGGIGNTIYF. The whole variable domain, remainder taken from reference TRBV9 and TRBJ1-3, is DSGVTQTPKHLITATGQRVTLRCSPRSGDLSVYWYQQSLDQGLQFLIQYYNGEERAKGNILERFSAQQFPDLHSELNLSSLELGDSALYFCASSVGGIGNTIYFGEGSWLTVV.

The chain carries TRBV28 and TRBJ1-5; a weak D match, TRBD1 (5 bases). Germline V gene data show CDR1 as MDHEN and CDR2 as SYDVKM. The CDR3 covers 13 residues. V was cut by 4 bases and J by 7 bases, with 11 bases left in between. CDR3 loop: CASSWGTRQPQHF. The CDR3 region has the DNA TGTGCCAGCAGTTGGGGGACTCGGCAGCCCCAGCATTTT.

A word on this clone: Its ends do not fully match the called genes, so a read error is possible. V is TRBV9 and J is TRBJ2-2; D is possibly TRBD1 (6 bases). The CDR3 runs to 16 residues. Germline values: CDR1 SGDLS, CDR2 YYNGEE. CDR3 loop: CASTVSGAVNTGELFF. The CDR3 region has the DNA TGTGCCAGCACCGTATCAGGGGCTGTCAACACCGGGGAGCTGTTTTTT.

The chain joins TRBV5-1 to TRBJ2-3, with 8 nucleotides matching TRBD1. This CDR3 is 16 amino acids long. The trim removed 4 bases at V and 5 bases at J, leaving 12 bases unmatched. Germline CDR1 reads SGHRS; CDR2 reads YFSETQ. The CDR3 reads CASSVNGQGTGDTQYF. As DNA, the CDR3 is TGCGCCAGCAGCGTAAACGGACAGGGTACGGGAGATACGCAGTATTTT.